This TCR beta chain was captured in a study of T cells after posttransplantation cyclophosphamide (dated by TCRdb to 2016 to 2017). About the study as a whole: Using TRB sequencing, the study followed how the T cell repertoire reconstituted after myeloablative bone marrow transplantation in which posttransplantation cyclophosphamide served as GVHD prophylaxis. Samples from a few dozen PTCy-treated patients and 16 related bone marrow donors of those patients were subjected to antigen receptor sequencing. TRB sequencing was performed on blood from all 35 or so PTCy patients with 1-year posttransplant specimens. In 3 patients, TRB sequencing was also performed on up to about 3 more blood samples taken 2 to 5.2 years after transplant, and in several patients, pretransplant blood was also TRB-sequenced. TRA and TRB clonality were tightly correlated in several samples, so subsequent TCR analyses focused on TRB only. Public TRB sequences were compared against a database of over 3,500 sequences linked to responses to pathogens, tumor antigens, self-antigens and alloantigens.

The study at large found these results: The TRB repertoires of T cells infiltrating skin or GI tract showed only limited overlap with the TRB repertoires of T cells in blood. At 1-2 months, donor-recipient similarity was low but rose over the first year, and the later blood repertoires were often dominated by donor CD8+ memory clones. Across approximately 45 patients, TRB clonality was highly associated with recipient CMV seropositivity and CMV reactivation, and diversity in PTCy patients was similar to diversity in CNI/methotrexate controls.

There are 13 amino acids in the CDR3, from cysteine to phenylalanine inclusive. This entry keeps only the CDR3 DNA: 39 bases, framed from base 1. The germline V gene (reference sequence) gives CDR1 as GTSNPN and CDR2 as SVGIG. The trim is 1 base for V and 1 base for J, with a gap of 7 bases between the germline ends. Turning to this clone: Its antigen is unknown. Nothing much larger sits one base from this clone, and base qualities are not available.

The PTCy-treated patients were enrolled in a prospective multi-institutional clinical trial. Mononuclear cells from peripheral blood and bone marrow were separated by Ficoll-Hypaque density centrifugation and then cryopreserved. Genomic DNA was used for TRB sequencing, which was performed with the immunoSEQ assay at survey resolution or with the hsTCRB kit. Per the authors' processing: Initial read processing used immunoSEQ software, and repertoire analyses used the LymphoSeq R package. For each TRB dataset, clonality was calculated as 1 minus normalized Shannon entropy, and the Gini coefficient was computed as well. Phenotypes of unsorted samples were inferred by mapping TRB sequences from sorted subsets of the recipient or donor onto unsorted samples of the same recipient. The table was pulled from immuneACCESS by TCRdb, which kept in-frame rearrangements only. Such tables lose some clones; where checked, under half of the loss comes from unresolved V genes, and the rest has no known cause. V and J calls and clone size are copied from that table; D and trimming were computed from the DNA. The sample table shows some 53,000 clones, and around 84% are seen once. The ten most abundant clones make up approximately 2.8% of the sample.

This clonotype originated in a man aged 30-40 years with a blood cancer, CMV-positive, and with a related stem cell donor. Sequences were obtained from PBMCs. The sequence joins TRBV30 to TRBJ1-1; TRBD1 is a possible D gene, resting on 5 matching bases. The DNA reads as follows: TGTGCCTGGAGTGGACAGAAGAACACTGAAGCTTTCTTT. This yields the protein CAWSGQKNTEAFF.